The source of this TCR beta chain is a study of T cells in Graves' hyperthyroidism and ophthalmopathy. Authors of the study amplified TCR beta CDR3 regions from RNA transcripts. The HTBI primer set served for first-round RT-PCR of the TCR CDR3. TCRdb processed the multiplex PCR reads anew with MiXCR; each CDR3 protein has one entry. The sample contains under 350,000 distinct CDR3 sequences, 21% of which appear only once. Aged 18 to 65, the patients had hyperthyroidism that was newly diagnosed and had lasted under 2 months. Not enrolled were patients with uncontrolled infection, other autoimmune disease, pregnancy or lactation. In making diagnoses, clinical symptoms, serum thyroxine and TRAb, thyroid ultrasound and orbital computed tomography were all used. Study-wide results and caveats: The model anticipated ophthalmopathy a median approximately 6.6 months pre-onset.

There are a few counts of this clonotype. Its antigen remains unknown. V shed 4 bases and J 4 bases; nucleotides not matched to a gene: 5. Per germline, CDR1 SGHTA and CDR2 FQGNSA. The CDR3 consists of 15 residues. The material sequenced was blood. The chain has TRBV7-2 and TRBJ2-7; 12 bases align to TRBD2. The sequence was collected from a woman aged 45-60 years with Graves' hyperthyroidism. CDR3 residues: CASSSTSGRQYEQYF. As DNA, the CDR3 is TGTGCCAGCAGCTCGACTAGCGGGAGACAGTACGAGCAGTACTTC.